Listed below are T cell receptor beta chains from one sample, sequenced in a study of blood T cell repertoires in COVID-19. This table comes from immunoSEQ multiplex PCR, and its TCRdb copy is limited to in-frame clones, with some not included. There are under 80,000 clones in the sample; more than 85% occur only once, and more than 0.8% lies in the top ten. The sample consisted of peripheral blood. All receptors come from a man between 65 and 80 years old with acute or convalescent COVID-19. Both conserved end residues are part of each CDR3. Fields, in order: J gene, V gene, CDR3 protein.

TRBJ2-3 TRBV7-8 CASVTFSATDTQYF
TRBJ2-1 TRBV10-2 CASRQGPEQFF
TRBJ2-3 TRBV5-6 CASRREGTDTQYF
NA TRBV5-1 CASSEQYF
TRBJ2-7 TRBV5-1 CASSSGRRERYPEQYF
TRBJ2-3 TRBV28 CASSIAGASTDTQYF
TRBJ2-1 TRBV24-1 CATSELAGQGPQFF
TRBJ2-7 TRBV4-1 CASSRLALSYEQYF
TRBJ2-7 TRBV4-2 CASSPQLTGFYEQYF
TRBJ2-1 TRBV28 CASSLRESRFF
TRBJ2-7 TRBV4-1 CASSQVGPLEGGSTYEQYF
TRBJ2-7 TRBV5-6 CASSVGDYEQYF
TRBJ2-7 TRBV6-4 CASSEDIGTSVSYEQYF
TRBJ1-5 TRBV6-5 CASRTRQNQPQHF
TRBJ2-5 TRBV11-1 CASSLARGGETQYF
TRBJ2-5 TRBV24-1 CATSDPGTGKTYQETQYF
TRBJ1-4 TRBV6-5 CASMRTGGTNEKLFF
TRBJ2-3 TRBV3-1/TRBV3-2 CASRSLAATDTQYF
TRBJ2-7 TRBV6-5 CASNGGQGIKQYF
TRBJ1-1 TRBV20-1 CSARRSTEAFF
TRBJ2-3 TRBV6-5 CASSYSGPPSDTQYF
TRBJ1-1 TRBV18 CASSAGTGTLNTEAFF
TRBJ2-3 TRBV5-4 CASSLARGSPDTQYF